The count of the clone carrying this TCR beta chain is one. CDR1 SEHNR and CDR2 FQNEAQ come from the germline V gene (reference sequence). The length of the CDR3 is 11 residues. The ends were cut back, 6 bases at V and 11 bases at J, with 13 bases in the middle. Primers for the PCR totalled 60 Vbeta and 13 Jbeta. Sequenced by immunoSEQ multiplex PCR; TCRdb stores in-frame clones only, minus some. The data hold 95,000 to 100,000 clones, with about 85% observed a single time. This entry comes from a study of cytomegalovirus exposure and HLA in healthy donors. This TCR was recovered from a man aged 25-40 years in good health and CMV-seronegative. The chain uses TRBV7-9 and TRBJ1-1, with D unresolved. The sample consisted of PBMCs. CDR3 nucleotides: TGTGCCAGCAGTCTTCATGAGGAGGCTTTCTTT. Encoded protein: CASSLHEEAFF.